Following are 31 T cell receptor beta chains from one sample sequenced in a study of PD-1 blockade in classical Hodgkin lymphoma. Clones were sequenced by immunoSEQ multiplex PCR, and TCRdb holds only the in-frame ones, with some missing. Of about 20,000 clones listed, 76% are singletons. The time point was: cycle 4 day 1 (C4D1), after 6 weeks of nivolumab. All the patients suffered relapse after autologous stem cell transplantation, and brentuximab vedotin exposure differed. Sequences were derived from peripheral blood mononuclear cells (PBMCs), sampled before the fourth cycle of nivolumab. The receptor source for this set is a human donor with classical Hodgkin lymphoma.

The rearrangement uses TRBV19 and TRBJ1-5; D is undetermined. Germline CDR1 and CDR2: LNHDA and SQIVND (reference sequence). The CDR3 loop spans 15 amino acids. V gave up 1 base and J gave up 3 bases, with 10 bases separating them. The CDR3, as DNA: TGTGCCAGTAGTATAGGGAACGGGCACAATCAGCCCCAGCATTTT. Translating gives CASSIGNGHNQPQHF.

This chain connects TRBV15 to TRBJ2-1, with D possibly being TRBD1 or TRBD2 (7 bases each). The CDR3 totals 14 residues. Per germline, CDR1 LNHNV and CDR2 YYDKDF (reference sequence). V lost 3 bases, J lost 9 bases, and 15 bases lay in between. The CDR3 loop reads CATSRLTGRGEQFF. In DNA form, the CDR3 reads TGTGCCACCAGCAGGCTGACAGGGAGGGGTGAGCAGTTCTTC.

The rearrangement links TRBV11-1 to TRBJ2-5; 8 nucleotides line up with TRBD2. Germline V gene sequence: CDR1 SGHAT, CDR2 FQDESV (reference sequence). This CDR3 is 13 amino acids long. Unmatched junction bases numbered 4, after V lost 6 bases and J lost 4 bases. The CDR3 loop is CASRPTSGETQYF. CDR3 nucleotide sequence: TGTGCCAGCAGACCTACTAGCGGAGAGACCCAGTACTTC.

The chain uses TRBV15 and TRBJ2-3; D is ambiguous. This CDR3 contains 15 residues. V was trimmed by 7 bases and J by 3 bases, leaving 17 bases between them. Germline CDR1 is LNHNV and CDR2 is YYDKDF (reference sequence). The CDR3: CATNKVGRATDTQYF. CDR3 nucleotides: TGTGCCACCAACAAAGTAGGAAGGGCGACAGATACGCAGTATTTT.

The J gene is TRBJ1-1, the V gene TRBV27; perhaps TRBD1 as D (5 bases). Trimming removed 2 bases at V and 0 bases at J, with 22 bases between. CDR1 and CDR2 (germline): MNHEY, SMNVEV (reference sequence). There are 19 residues in the CDR3. This CDR3 reads CASSLKGRRAVLMNTEAFF. The CDR3 region has the DNA TGTGCCAGCAGTTTAAAGGGGAGGAGGGCAGTCCTTATGAACACTGAAGCTTTCTTT.

This clone was found a few times. The chain employs TRBV4-2 and TRBJ2-7, with 9 bases that match TRBD2. The CDR3 loop spans 14 amino acids. Germline V gives CDR1 LGHNA, CDR2 YNFKEQ. J was trimmed by 7 bases and V by 3 bases; bases with no gene match: 7. CDR3 residues: CASSHYGLAREQYF. CDR3 nucleotide sequence: TGTGCCAGCAGCCATTATGGACTAGCGAGAGAGCAGTACTTC.

This sequence joins TRBV6-5 and TRBJ1-2, with D possibly being TRBD1 (5 bases). Per the germline V gene, CDR1 is MNHEY and CDR2 is SVGAGI. The CDR3 length is 13 residues. V was clipped by 6 bases and J by 2 bases, with 10 bases between them. DNA for the CDR3: TGTGCCAGCAGCCCCGACAGAAACTATGGCTACACCTTC. Translated, it gives CASSPDRNYGYTF.

The chain combines TRBV11-2 with TRBJ2-1; 10 bases are shared with TRBD2. This CDR3 has 17 amino acids. The V and J ends lost 0 bases and 6 bases, in that order; junction bases with no gene match: 8. CDR1 SGHAT and CDR2 FQNNGV come from the germline V gene. The CDR3 region is CASSLEGGLAESNEQFF. CDR3 coding DNA: TGTGCCAGCAGCTTAGAGGGTGGACTAGCGGAAAGCAATGAGCAGTTCTTC.

The gene calls are TRBV6-5 and TRBJ2-3; 11 bases match TRBD2. The CDR3 totals 15 residues. Germline V gene sequence: CDR1 MNHEY, CDR2 SVGAGI. The V gene end was trimmed by 6 bases and the J gene end by 5 bases; junction bases not matched to a gene: 7. The CDR3: CASRSSGRWGDTQYF. For the CDR3, the DNA is TGTGCCAGCAGGTCTAGCGGGAGGTGGGGAGATACGCAGTATTTT.

In DNA, the CDR3 is TGTGCCAGCAGCTTAAGGAACGGGCTTGAAGCTTTCTTT. Translation gives CASSLRNGLEAFF. The rearrangement links TRBV7-3 to TRBJ1-1; D uncertain. Trimming removed 1 base from V and 7 bases from J, with 10 bases in between. CDR3 length: 13 residues. In germline, CDR1 is SGHTA, CDR2 FQGTGA.

This clone was detected only a few times. The chain uses TRBV7-9 and TRBJ1-3; no definite D call. With 4 bases removed from V and 7 bases from J, the gap between germline ends came to 14 bases. Germline V gives CDR1 SEHNR, CDR2 FQNEAQ (reference sequence). CDR3 length: 14 amino acids. CDR3 sequence reads: CASSSAQSWNTIYF. The CDR3, as DNA: TGTGCCAGCAGCTCCGCCCAGTCATGGAACACCATATATTTT. The whole variable domain, filled in from reference TRBV7-9 and TRBJ1-3, reads DTGVSQNPRHKITKRGQNVTFRCDPISEHNRLYWYRQTLGQGPEFLTYFQNEAQLEKSRLLSDRFSAERPKGSFSTLEIQRTEQGDSAMYLCASSSAQSWNTIYFGEGSWLTVV.

The chain couples TRBV5-4 to TRBJ2-3; TRBD2 matches 10 bases. Germline values: CDR1 SGHNT, CDR2 YYREEE (reference sequence). Losses at the gene ends were 2 bases for V and 2 bases for J; bases not matched to a gene: 8. The CDR3 extends over 17 amino acids. Here the CDR3 DNA reads TGTGCCAGCAGCTTCTCTAGCGGGAGCGATAACACAGATACGCAGTATTTT. This sequence encodes CASSFSSGSDNTDTQYF.

This chain joins TRBV15 and TRBJ2-3, with 7 bases lining up with TRBD2. Germline CDR1 reads LNHNV; CDR2 reads YYDKDF (reference sequence). The CDR3 covers 16 residues. The ends lost 0 bases at V and 2 bases at J; junction bases unmatched: 5. The CDR3 is CATSRERRGNTDTQYF. DNA for the CDR3: TGTGCCACCAGCAGAGAACGGCGGGGGAACACAGATACGCAGTATTTT.

V gene TRBV6-6 combines with J gene TRBJ2-7; unclear D gene. Germline CDR1 and CDR2: MNHNY and SVGAGI (reference sequence). V shed 0 bases and J shed 5 bases, with 8 bases lying between them. The CDR3 consists of 13 residues. DNA for the CDR3: TGTGCCAGCAGTTACTCGACGCAGCACGAGCAGTACTTC. As protein: CASSYSTQHEQYF.

The chain combines TRBV19 with TRBJ1-1, with 8 nucleotides matching TRBD1. V gave up 3 bases and J gave up 4 bases; unmatched junction bases: 7. Per the germline V gene, CDR1 is LNHDA and CDR2 is SQIVND (reference sequence). This CDR3 spans 15 amino acids. The CDR3 reads CASSIHRGLSTEAFF. CDR3 bases: TGTGCCAGTAGTATTCACAGGGGGTTGAGCACTGAAGCTTTCTTT.

The rearrangement uses TRBV7-8 and TRBJ2-7; D perhaps matches TRBD1 (6 bases). The CDR3 is 13 residues long. The germline CDR1 and CDR2 sequences are SGHVS and FQNEAQ. The germline V and J ends were trimmed by 1 base and 2 bases, with 6 bases remaining between them. Here the CDR3 reads CASSLGTAYEQYF. In DNA form, the CDR3 reads TGTGCCAGCAGCTTAGGGACAGCCTACGAGCAGTACTTC.

CDR3 amino acids: CASKRGLNTEAFF. The CDR3, as DNA: TGTGCCAGTAAAAGGGGACTTAACACTGAAGCTTTCTTT. This chain uses TRBV19 with TRBJ1-1, with a weak D call TRBD1 (5 bases). The germline gives CDR1 LNHDA, CDR2 SQIVND (reference sequence). V gave up 7 bases and J gave up 2 bases, with 11 bases separating them. The CDR3 covers 13 residues.

This chain connects TRBV7-9 to TRBJ1-1; D unclear. With 2 bases removed from V and 8 bases from J, the gap between germline ends came to 15 bases. The CDR3 sequence is 14 residues long. The germline CDR1 and CDR2 sequences are SEHNR and FQNEAQ (reference sequence). This CDR3 is CASSLLGGREEAFF. DNA of the CDR3: TGTGCCAGCAGCTTATTGGGCGGGCGAGAAGAAGCTTTCTTT.

This chain links TRBV7-9 with TRBJ2-3; D not resolved. CDR3 size: 14 residues. The germline V gene has CDR1 SEHNR and CDR2 FQNEAQ (reference sequence). Trimming pared 1 base from V and 2 bases from J, leaving 7 bases between. CDR3 protein: CASSLGGITDTQYF. The CDR3 nucleotides read TGTGCCAGCAGCTTAGGTGGGATCACAGATACGCAGTATTTT.

V gene TRBV27 combines with J gene TRBJ1-2, with TRBD1 matching over 9 bases. The germline CDR1 and CDR2 sequences are MNHEY and SMNVEV (reference sequence). J gave up 2 bases and V 6 bases, and 4 bases lay outside the gene matches. The CDR3 loop spans 14 amino acids. The DNA for the CDR3 is TGTGCCAGCAGCCCGGGACAGGGCAACTATGGCTACACCTTC. Residues: CASSPGQGNYGYTF.

This clone was seen a single time. This rearrangement joins TRBV5-1 to TRBJ2-1; TRBD2 aligns across 13 bases. The CDR3 covers 18 residues. Germline CDR1 and CDR2: SGHRS and YFSETQ. With 4 bases clipped from V and 7 bases from J, the junction kept 14 bases outside the gene matches. CDR3 protein: CASSPGGLAGNAANEQFF. CDR3 nucleotide sequence: TGCGCCAGCAGCCCCGGGGGACTAGCGGGGAATGCGGCGAATGAGCAGTTCTTC.

This clone was found many times. This chain joins TRBV7-2 and TRBJ2-7; perhaps D is TRBD1 or TRBD2 (5 bases each). Germline-derived CDR1 and CDR2 are SGHTA and FQGNSA. The CDR3 is made up of 16 amino acids. V dropped 0 bases and J dropped 0 bases, with 12 bases sitting between them. CDR3 in DNA: TGTGCCAGCAGCTTAGCCCTATCCGGGACCTCCTACGAGCAGTACTTC. This sequence encodes CASSLALSGTSYEQYF.

This chain joins TRBV6-1 and TRBJ2-3, with TRBD2 matching over 9 bases. The junction had 6 bases not matched to a gene; V was cut back by 2 bases and J by 3 bases. Germline CDR1 reads MNHNS; CDR2 reads SASEGT. The CDR3 runs 16 residues. CDR3 residues: CASSEWGGRGTDTQYF. The CDR3 bases are TGTGCCAGCAGTGAATGGGGCGGGAGGGGAACAGATACGCAGTATTTT.

This clone is deemed medium-sized. J is TRBJ1-5 and V is TRBV11-2; no reliable D call. Trimming cost V 0 bases and J 3 bases, with 9 bases left between them. The CDR3 is 15 residues long. CDR1 is SGHAT, CDR2 FQNNGV, per germline. The CDR3 coding sequence is TGTGCCAGCAGCTTAGACGGCGGGATCAATCAGCCCCAGCATTTT. Protein: CASSLDGGINQPQHF. Drawing the rest from reference TRBV11-2 and TRBJ1-5, the complete variable domain is EAGVAQSPRYKIIEKRQSVAFWCNPISGHATLYWYQQILGQGPKLLIQFQNNGVVDDSQLPKDRFSAERLKGVDSTLKIQPAKLEDSAVYLCASSLDGGINQPQHFGDGTRLSIL.

Details on this clone: This specimen includes other DNA sequences encoding the same CDR3. The J gene is TRBJ2-1, the V gene TRBV7-8, with 10 bases that match TRBD2. Germline CDR1 and CDR2: SGHVS and FQNEAQ. The CDR3 is 16 amino acids. With 1 base clipped from V and 4 bases from J, the junction kept 4 bases outside the gene matches. CDR3 DNA sequence: TGTGCCAGCAGCTTAGGTCTAGCGGGAGATTACAATGAGCAGTTCTTC. Its protein is CASSLGLAGDYNEQFF.

The chain carries TRBV15 and TRBJ2-5; 10 bases agree with TRBD2. J gave up 4 bases and V 1 base, and 9 bases lay outside the gene matches. Germline CDR1 LNHNV, CDR2 YYDKDF (reference sequence). The length of the CDR3 is 17 residues. CDR3 residues: CATSRALSSGGGETQYF. CDR3 nucleotide sequence: TGTGCCACCAGCAGAGCCCTTTCTAGCGGGGGAGGAGAGACCCAGTACTTC. Together with reference TRBV15 and TRBJ2-5, the CDR3 gives the full variable domain: DAMVIQNPRYQVTQFGKPVTLSCSQTLNHNVMYWYQQKSSQAPKLLFHYYDKDFNNEADTPDNFQSRRPNTSFCFLDIRSPGLGDTAMYLCATSRALSSGGGETQYFGPGTRLLVL.

J is TRBJ2-1 and V is TRBV5-1; D is tentatively TRBD1 or TRBD2 (5 bases each). With 4 bases removed from V and 10 bases from J, the gap between germline ends came to 15 bases. The germline gives CDR1 SGHRS, CDR2 YFSETQ. The CDR3 runs 13 residues. In nucleotides, the CDR3 is TGCGCCAGCAGCCCCGGGGTCAGGGTCGAGCAGTTCTTC. Its protein is CASSPGVRVEQFF.

This clone appeared once. This chain connects TRBV11-2 to TRBJ2-5; weak D call: TRBD2 (6 bases). Trimming shortened V by 3 bases and J by 0 bases, and 8 bases separated the two germline ends. The CDR3 consists of 14 residues. From germline, CDR1 is SGHAT and CDR2 FQNNGV. The CDR3 DNA is TGTGCCAGCAGCTTCCTAGCGTACCAAGAGACCCAGTACTTC. This codes for CASSFLAYQETQYF.

As to this clone: The junction departs from germline at one end; a sequencing error may be responsible. The genes are TRBV16 and TRBJ1-1; D remains ambiguous. There are 13 residues in the CDR3. The germline V gene has CDR1 KGHSY and CDR2 FQNENV. As DNA, the CDR3 is TGTGCCAGCAGCCAATCCGCGGGCACTGAAGTTTTCTTT. It translates to CASSQSAGTEVFF.

The V call is TRBV7-7, the J call TRBJ2-3; TRBD1 agrees at 9 bases. There are 16 residues in the CDR3. CDR1 is SSHAT, CDR2 FNYEAQ, per germline (reference sequence). V lost 5 bases and J lost 0; bases outside the gene matches: 6. CDR3 sequence: CASSPQGAVSTDTQYF. CDR3 DNA: TGTGCCAGCAGCCCACAGGGGGCGGTTAGCACAGATACGCAGTATTTT.

This chain links TRBV2 with TRBJ2-3; D is ambiguous. V shed 3 bases and J shed 1 base, with 11 bases lying between them. The CDR3 covers 15 residues. Germline V CDR1 and CDR2: SNHLY, FYNNEI. CDR3 residues: CASSDSLTRTDTQYF. The CDR3 DNA reads TGTGCCAGCAGTGATAGTTTAACCCGCACAGATACGCAGTATTTT.